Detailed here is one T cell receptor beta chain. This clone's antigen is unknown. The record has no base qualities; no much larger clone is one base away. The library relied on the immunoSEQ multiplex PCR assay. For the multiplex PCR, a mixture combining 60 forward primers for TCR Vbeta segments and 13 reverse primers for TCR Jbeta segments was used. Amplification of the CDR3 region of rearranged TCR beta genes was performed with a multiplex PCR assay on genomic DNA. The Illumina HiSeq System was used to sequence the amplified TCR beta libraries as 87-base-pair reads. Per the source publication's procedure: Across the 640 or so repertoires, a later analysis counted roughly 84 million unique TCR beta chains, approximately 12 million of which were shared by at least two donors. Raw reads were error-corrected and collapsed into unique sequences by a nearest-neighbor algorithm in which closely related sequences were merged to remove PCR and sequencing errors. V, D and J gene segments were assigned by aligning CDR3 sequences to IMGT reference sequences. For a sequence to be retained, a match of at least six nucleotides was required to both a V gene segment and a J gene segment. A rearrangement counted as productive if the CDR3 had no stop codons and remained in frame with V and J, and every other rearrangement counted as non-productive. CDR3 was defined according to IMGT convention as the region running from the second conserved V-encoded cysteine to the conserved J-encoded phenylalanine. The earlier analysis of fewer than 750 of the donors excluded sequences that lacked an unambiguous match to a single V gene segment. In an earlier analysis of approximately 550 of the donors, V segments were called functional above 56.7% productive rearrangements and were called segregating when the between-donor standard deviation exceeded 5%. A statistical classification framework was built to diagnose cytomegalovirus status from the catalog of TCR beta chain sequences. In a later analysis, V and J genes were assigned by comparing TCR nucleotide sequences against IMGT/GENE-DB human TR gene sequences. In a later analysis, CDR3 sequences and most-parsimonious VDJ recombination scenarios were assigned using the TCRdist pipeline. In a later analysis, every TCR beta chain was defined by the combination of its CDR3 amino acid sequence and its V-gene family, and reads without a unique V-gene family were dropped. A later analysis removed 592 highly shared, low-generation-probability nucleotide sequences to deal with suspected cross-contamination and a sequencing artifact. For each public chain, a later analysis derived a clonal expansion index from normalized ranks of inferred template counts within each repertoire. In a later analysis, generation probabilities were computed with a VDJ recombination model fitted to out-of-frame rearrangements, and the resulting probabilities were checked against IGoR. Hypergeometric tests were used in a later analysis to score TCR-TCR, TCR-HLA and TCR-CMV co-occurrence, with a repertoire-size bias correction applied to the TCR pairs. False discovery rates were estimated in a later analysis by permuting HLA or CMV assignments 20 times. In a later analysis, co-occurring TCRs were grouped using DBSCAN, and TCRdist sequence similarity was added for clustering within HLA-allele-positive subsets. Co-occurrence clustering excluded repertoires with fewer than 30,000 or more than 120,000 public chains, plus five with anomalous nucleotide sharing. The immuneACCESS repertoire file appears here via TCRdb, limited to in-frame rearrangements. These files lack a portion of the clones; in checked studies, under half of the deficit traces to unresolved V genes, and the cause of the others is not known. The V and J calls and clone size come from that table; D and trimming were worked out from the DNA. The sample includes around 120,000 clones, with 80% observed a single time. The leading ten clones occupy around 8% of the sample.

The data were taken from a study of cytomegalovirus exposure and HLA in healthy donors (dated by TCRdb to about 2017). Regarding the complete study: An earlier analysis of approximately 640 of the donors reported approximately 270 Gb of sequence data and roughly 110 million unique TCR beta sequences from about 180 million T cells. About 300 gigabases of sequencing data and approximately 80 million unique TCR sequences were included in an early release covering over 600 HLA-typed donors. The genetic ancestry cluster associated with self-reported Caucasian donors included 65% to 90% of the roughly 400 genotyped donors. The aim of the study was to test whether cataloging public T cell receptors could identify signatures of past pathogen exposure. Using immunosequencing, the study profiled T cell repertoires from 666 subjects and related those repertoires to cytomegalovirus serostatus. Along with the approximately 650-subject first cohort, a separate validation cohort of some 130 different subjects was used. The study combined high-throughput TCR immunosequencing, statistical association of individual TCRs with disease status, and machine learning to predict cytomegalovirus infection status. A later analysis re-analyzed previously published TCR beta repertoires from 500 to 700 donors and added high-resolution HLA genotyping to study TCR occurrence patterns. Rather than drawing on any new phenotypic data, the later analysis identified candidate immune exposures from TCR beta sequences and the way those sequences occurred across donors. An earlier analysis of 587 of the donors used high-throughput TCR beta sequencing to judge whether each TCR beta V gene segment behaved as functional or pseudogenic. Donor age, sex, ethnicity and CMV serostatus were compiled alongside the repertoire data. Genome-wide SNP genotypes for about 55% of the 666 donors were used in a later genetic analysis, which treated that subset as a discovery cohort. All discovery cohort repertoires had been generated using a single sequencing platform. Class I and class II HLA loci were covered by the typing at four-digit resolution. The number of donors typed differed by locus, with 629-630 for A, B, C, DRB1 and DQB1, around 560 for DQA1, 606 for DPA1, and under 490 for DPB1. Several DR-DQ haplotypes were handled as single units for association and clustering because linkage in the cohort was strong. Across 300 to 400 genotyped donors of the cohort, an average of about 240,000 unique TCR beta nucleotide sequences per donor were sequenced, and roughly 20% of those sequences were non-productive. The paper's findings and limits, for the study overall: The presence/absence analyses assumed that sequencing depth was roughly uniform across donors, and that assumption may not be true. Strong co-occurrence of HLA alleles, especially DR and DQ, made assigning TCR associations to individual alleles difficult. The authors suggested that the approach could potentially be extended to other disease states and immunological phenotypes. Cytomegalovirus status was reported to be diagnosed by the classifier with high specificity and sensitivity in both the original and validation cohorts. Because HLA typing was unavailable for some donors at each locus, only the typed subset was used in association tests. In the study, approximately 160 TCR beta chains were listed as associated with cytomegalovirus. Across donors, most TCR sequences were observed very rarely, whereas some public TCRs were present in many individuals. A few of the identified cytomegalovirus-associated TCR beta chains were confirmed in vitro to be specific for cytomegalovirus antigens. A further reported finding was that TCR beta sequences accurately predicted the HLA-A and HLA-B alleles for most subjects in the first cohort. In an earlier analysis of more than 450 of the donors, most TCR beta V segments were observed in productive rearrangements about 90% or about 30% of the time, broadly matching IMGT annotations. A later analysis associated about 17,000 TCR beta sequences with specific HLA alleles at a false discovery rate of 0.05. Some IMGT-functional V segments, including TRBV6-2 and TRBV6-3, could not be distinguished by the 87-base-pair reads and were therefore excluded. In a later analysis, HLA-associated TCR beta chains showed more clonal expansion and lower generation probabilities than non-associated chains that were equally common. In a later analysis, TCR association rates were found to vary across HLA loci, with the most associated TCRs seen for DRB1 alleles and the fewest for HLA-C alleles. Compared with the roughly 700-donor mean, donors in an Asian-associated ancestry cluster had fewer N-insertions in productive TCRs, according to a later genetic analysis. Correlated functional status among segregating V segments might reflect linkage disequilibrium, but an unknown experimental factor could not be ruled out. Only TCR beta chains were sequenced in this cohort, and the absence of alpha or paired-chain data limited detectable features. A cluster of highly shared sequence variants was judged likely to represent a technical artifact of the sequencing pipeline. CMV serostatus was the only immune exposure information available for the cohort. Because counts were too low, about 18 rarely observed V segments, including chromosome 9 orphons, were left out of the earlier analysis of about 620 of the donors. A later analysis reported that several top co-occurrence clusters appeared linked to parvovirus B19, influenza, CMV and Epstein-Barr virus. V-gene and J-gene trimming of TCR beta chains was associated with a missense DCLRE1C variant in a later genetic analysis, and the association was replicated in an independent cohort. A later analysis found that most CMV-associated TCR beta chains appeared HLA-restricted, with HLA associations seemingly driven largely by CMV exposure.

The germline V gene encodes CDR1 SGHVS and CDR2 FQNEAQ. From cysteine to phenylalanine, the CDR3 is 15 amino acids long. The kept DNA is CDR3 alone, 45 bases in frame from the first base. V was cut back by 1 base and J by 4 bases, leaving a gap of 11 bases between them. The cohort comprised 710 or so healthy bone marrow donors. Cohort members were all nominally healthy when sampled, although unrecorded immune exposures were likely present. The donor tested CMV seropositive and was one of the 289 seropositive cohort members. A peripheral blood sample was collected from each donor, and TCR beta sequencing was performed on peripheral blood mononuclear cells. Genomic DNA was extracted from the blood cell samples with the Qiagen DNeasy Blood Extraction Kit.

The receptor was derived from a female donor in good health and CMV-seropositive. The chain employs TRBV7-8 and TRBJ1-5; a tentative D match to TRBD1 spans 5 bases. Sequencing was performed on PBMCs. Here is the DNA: TGTGCCAGCAGCTTAGAAGGGGTCAGAAATCAGCCCCAGCATTTT. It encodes CASSLEGVRNQPQHF.